Listed below are T cell receptor beta chains from one sample, sequenced in a study of cytomegalovirus exposure and HLA in healthy donors. Using immunoSEQ multiplex PCR, the repertoire was profiled, and TCRdb retains in-frame clones only, with some absent. This table has some 150,000 clones, approximately 74% appearing once. Specimen: PBMCs. The receptors were sampled from a man aged 18 to 35 in good health and CMV-seropositive. Each CDR3 is given with its conserved first and last residue. A D gene is named only where the DNA matches it firmly. Not all rows give a size; the values are once, few, many and, for expanded clones, a class.

clone_size j_call d_call v_call cdr3_aa cdr3_nt
NA TRBJ2-7 TRBD1 TRBV5-4 CASTLGQDSYEQYF TGTGCCAGCACCCTTGGACAGGACTCCTACGAGCAGTACTTC
NA TRBJ1-2 NA TRBV9 CASSGADYGYTF TGTGCCAGCTCAGGGGCGGACTATGGCTACACCTTC
NA TRBJ1-2 TRBD1 TRBV15 CATSSGQGYGYTF TGTGCCACCAGCTCCGGACAGGGCTATGGCTACACCTTC
few TRBJ2-3 TRBD2 TRBV19 CASSMERGGRSDTQYF TGTGCCAGTAGTATGGAGCGGGGGGGCAGGTCAGATACGCAGTATTTT
NA TRBJ1-1 TRBD1 TRBV4-2 CASSQLWDSGIGTEAFF TGTGCCAGCAGCCAACTCTGGGACAGCGGTATTGGCACTGAAGCTTTCTTT
NA TRBJ2-5 TRBD1 TRBV5-8 CASSYRTGQETQYF TGTGCCAGCAGCTACAGGACAGGGCAAGAGACCCAGTACTTC
NA TRBJ2-7 NA TRBV7-9 CASSSWTDDYEQYF TGTGCCAGCAGCTCATGGACAGACGACTACGAGCAGTACTTC
NA TRBJ2-7 TRBD2 TRBV7-9 CASSPSGRVFYEQYF TGTGCCAGCAGCCCCAGCGGGAGAGTTTTCTACGAGCAGTACTTC
NA TRBJ2-1 NA TRBV2 CASSELLVIYNEQFF TGTGCCAGCAGTGAATTGTTAGTGATTTACAATGAGCAGTTCTTC
NA TRBJ2-7 NA TRBV28 CASSQGLSRANYEQYF TGTGCCAGCAGCCAGGGGCTAAGCAGGGCGAACTACGAGCAGTACTTC
NA TRBJ1-4 NA TRBV28 CASSSSGNSNEKLFF TGTGCCAGCAGTTCCTCGGGGAACTCTAATGAAAAACTGTTTTTT
NA TRBJ2-5 TRBD2 TRBV2 CASSVRTSGRIGQETQYF TGTGCCAGCAGTGTTAGGACTAGCGGGAGGATAGGGCAAGAGACCCAGTACTTC
NA TRBJ2-3 NA TRBV7-3 CASSPIRASGADTQYF TGTGCCAGCAGCCCAATTCGCGCGAGCGGCGCAGATACGCAGTATTTT
NA TRBJ1-6 NA TRBV27 CASSSYQGGSYNSPLHF TGTGCCAGCAGTTCGTACCAGGGTGGGTCCTATAATTCACCCCTCCACTTT
few TRBJ1-1 NA TRBV28 CASSFRAEAFF TGTGCCAGCAGTTTCCGGGCTGAAGCTTTCTTT
NA TRBJ2-1 TRBD2 TRBV5-8 CASSLVGLAGGPYNEQFF TGTGCCAGCAGCTTGGTTGGACTAGCGGGGGGCCCCTACAATGAGCAGTTCTTC